This T cell receptor (beta chain) was identified during a study of blood T cells in healthy people across ages. General study points: Correlation between TCR beta diversity and naive T cell percentage was strong.

Peripheral blood from each donor was collected in a volume of roughly 9.8 milliliters. The CDR3 contains 14 residues. The germline gives CDR1 LGHDT, CDR2 YNNKEL (reference sequence). V lost 0 bases and J 10 bases, leaving 14 bases between the germline ends. Combining a sample-barcoded 5' primer with a J-beta primer mix, a second PCR ran for 7 to 11 cycles. Each cDNA was tagged by a template-switch adaptor containing 12 random nucleotides. TCRdb re-called the 5' RACE reads through MiXCR, storing one row per CDR3 protein. The profile covers about 1.5 million distinct CDR3 sequences, with approximately 43% appearing a single time and around 4% taken by the ten largest. As concerns this clonotype: The target antigen is unknown.

The chain links TRBV3-1 to TRBJ2-3; no clear D. The specimen was blood. This clonotype was obtained from a woman aged 18-29 years in good health. This CDR3 is CASSQDRSVSPQYF. The CDR3 DNA reads as TGTGCCAGCAGCCAAGACCGCTCCGTTTCGCCGCAGTATTTT.